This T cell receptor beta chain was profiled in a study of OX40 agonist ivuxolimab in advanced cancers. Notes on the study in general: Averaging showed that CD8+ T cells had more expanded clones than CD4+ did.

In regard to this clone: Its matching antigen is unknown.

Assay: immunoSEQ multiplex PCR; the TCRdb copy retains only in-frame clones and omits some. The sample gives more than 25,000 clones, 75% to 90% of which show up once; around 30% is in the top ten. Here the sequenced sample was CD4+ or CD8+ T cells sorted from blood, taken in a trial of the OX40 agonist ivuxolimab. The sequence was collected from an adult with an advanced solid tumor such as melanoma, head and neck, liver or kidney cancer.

The CDR3 DNA sequence: TGTGCCAGCAGCTTATCTCGACTAGAACCGTATTTT. Protein: CASSLSRLEPYF. The V gene is TRBV7-9, the J gene TRBJ2-3; possible D gene TRBD2, 6 bases. This CDR3 spans 12 amino acids. CDR1 and CDR2 (germline): SEHNR, FQNEAQ (reference sequence). Trimming removed 2 bases from V and 14 bases from J, with 14 bases in between.